Listed below are T cell receptor beta chains from one sample, sequenced in a study of blood T cell repertoires in COVID-19. Some clones are missing from TCRdb's copy, which holds only in-frame ones; the method was immunoSEQ multiplex PCR. Of over 120,000 clones in the sample, approximately 80% were seen once. Sequencing was performed on peripheral blood. Every receptor here comes from a woman in her fifties or sixties with acute or convalescent COVID-19. CDR3s include the opening cysteine and the closing phenylalanine or tryptophan. D genes are given only for firm matches. Expanded clones are given a class, and other clones once, few, many or no size at all.

DNA: TGCAGCGTTGAAGGACAGGTCTCTAACTATGGCTACACCTTC
CDR3: CSVEGQVSNYGYTF
D: -
size: -
V: TRBV29-1
J: TRBJ1-2

DNA: TGTGCCAGCAGTCTGTTAGCGCGGGATGAGCAGTTCTTC
CDR3: CASSLLARDEQFF
D: -
size: few
V: TRBV27
J: TRBJ2-1

DNA: TGCGCCAGCAGCCAAACGAACCAGGGGAATGGCTACACCTTC
CDR3: CASSQTNQGNGYTF
D: -
size: -
V: TRBV4-1
J: TRBJ1-2

DNA: TGTGCCAGTAGTAATACCCCGGGCGGACTGGGCTATGGCTACACCTTC
CDR3: CASSNTPGGLGYGYTF
D: -
size: -
V: TRBV19
J: TRBJ1-2

DNA: TGTGCCTGGAGTGGACAGGGCAATCAGCCCCAGCATTTT
CDR3: CAWSGQGNQPQHF
D: -
size: few
V: TRBV30
J: TRBJ1-5

DNA: TGTGCCAGCAGCTTACAGGGGAGCAATCAGCCCCAGCATTTT
CDR3: CASSLQGSNQPQHF
D: TRBD1
size: -
V: TRBV5-4
J: TRBJ1-5

DNA: TGTGCCAGCAGCGTGGGGACTAGCGGGAGGTACGAGCAGTACTTC
CDR3: CASSVGTSGRYEQYF
D: TRBD2
size: -
V: TRBV3-1/TRBV3-2
J: TRBJ2-7

DNA: TGCGCCAGCAACCCAGGGACCTACGAGCAGTACTTC
CDR3: CASNPGTYEQYF
D: -
size: -
V: TRBV10-2
J: TRBJ2-7

DNA: TGTGCCAGCAGTTTACTGGGGACAGGGTACGACTATAATTCACCCCTCCACTTT
CDR3: CASSLLGTGYDYNSPLHF
D: TRBD1
size: -
V: TRBV28
J: TRBJ1-6

DNA: TGTGCCAGCAGTGTCCGGACAGAGTCTGAAGCTTTCTTT
CDR3: CASSVRTESEAFF
D: -
size: -
V: TRBV2
J: TRBJ1-1

DNA: TGCGCCAGCAGGGAAGGGGCCTCCTATAATTCACCCCTCCACTTT
CDR3: CASREGASYNSPLHF
D: -
size: few
V: TRBV5-1
J: TRBJ1-6

DNA: TGTGCCAGCAGCTTATCGGGGAGCACAGATACGCAGTATTTT
CDR3: CASSLSGSTDTQYF
D: -
size: -
V: TRBV7-3
J: TRBJ2-3

DNA: TGTGCTAGTGGTCCCTCAGGACTAGCGGGGAACTACGAGCAGTACTTC
CDR3: CASGPSGLAGNYEQYF
D: TRBD2
size: -
V: TRBV12-5
J: TRBJ2-7

DNA: TGTGCCAGCGGGGGACTGACGCCTAACGAGCAGTACTTC
CDR3: CASGGLTPNEQYF
D: -
size: -
V: TRBV27
J: TRBJ2-7

DNA: TGCGCCAGCAGACCCTCCGGGACTCCGAACACCGGGGAGCTGTTTTTT
CDR3: CASRPSGTPNTGELFF
D: -
size: -
V: TRBV5-1
J: TRBJ2-2

DNA: TGTGCCAGTAGTTTTGACCAGGGTGAAGAGACCCAGTACTTC
CDR3: CASSFDQGEETQYF
D: -
size: -
V: TRBV19
J: TRBJ2-5

DNA: TGCGCCAGCAGTATAGCGGGACTAGCGGGAGTAGGGACCGGGGAGCTGTTTTTT
CDR3: CASSIAGLAGVGTGELFF
D: TRBD2
size: -
V: TRBV10-2
J: TRBJ2-2

DNA: TGTGCCAGCGGGCTTTGGGCGACTTCCGGGGGAGCTTTCTTT
CDR3: CASGLWATSGGAFF
D: -
size: -
V: TRBV27
J: TRBJ1-1

DNA: TGTGCCAGCAGCCAAAGGGGGCGTCAGCCCCAGCATTTT
CDR3: CASSQRGRQPQHF
D: TRBD1
size: -
V: TRBV27
J: TRBJ1-5

DNA: TGTGCCACCAGTGATTTACGGGGAAACACCATATATTTT
CDR3: CATSDLRGNTIYF
D: -
size: -
V: TRBV24-1
J: TRBJ1-3

DNA: TGCGCCAGCAGCTTAGGGGGAGGGGTTCCAGATACGCAGTATTTT
CDR3: CASSLGGGVPDTQYF
D: -
size: -
V: TRBV5-1
J: TRBJ2-3

DNA: TGCAGCGTTGTTCGGGATTTAGGCACCGGGGAGCTGTTTTTT
CDR3: CSVVRDLGTGELFF
D: -
size: -
V: TRBV29-1
J: TRBJ2-2